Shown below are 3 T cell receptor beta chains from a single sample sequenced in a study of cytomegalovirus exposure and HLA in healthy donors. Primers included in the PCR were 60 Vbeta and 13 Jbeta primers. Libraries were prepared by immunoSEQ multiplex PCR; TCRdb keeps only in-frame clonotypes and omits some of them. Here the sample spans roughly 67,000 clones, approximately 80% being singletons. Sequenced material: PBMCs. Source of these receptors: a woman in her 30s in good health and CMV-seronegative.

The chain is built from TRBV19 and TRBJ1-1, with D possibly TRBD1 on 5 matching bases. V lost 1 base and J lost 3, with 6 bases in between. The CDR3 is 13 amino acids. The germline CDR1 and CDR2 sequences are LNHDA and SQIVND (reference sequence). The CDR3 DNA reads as TGTGCCAGTAGTATAGCAGGGTACACTGAAGCTTTCTTT. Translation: CASSIAGYTEAFF.

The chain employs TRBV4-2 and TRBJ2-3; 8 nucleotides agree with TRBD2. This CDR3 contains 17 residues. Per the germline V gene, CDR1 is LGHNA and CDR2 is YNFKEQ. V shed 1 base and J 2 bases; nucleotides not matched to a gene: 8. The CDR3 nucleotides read TGTGCCAGCAGCCAAGCGACCGGGGGGGCTCTCACAGATACGCAGTATTTT. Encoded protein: CASSQATGGALTDTQYF.

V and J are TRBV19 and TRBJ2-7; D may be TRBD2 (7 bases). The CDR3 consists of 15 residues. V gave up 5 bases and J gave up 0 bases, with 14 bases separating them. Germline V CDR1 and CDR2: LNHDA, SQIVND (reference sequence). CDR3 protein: CASSPRGALSYEQYF. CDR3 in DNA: TGTGCCAGTAGTCCCCGGGGGGCCCTCTCCTACGAGCAGTACTTC.